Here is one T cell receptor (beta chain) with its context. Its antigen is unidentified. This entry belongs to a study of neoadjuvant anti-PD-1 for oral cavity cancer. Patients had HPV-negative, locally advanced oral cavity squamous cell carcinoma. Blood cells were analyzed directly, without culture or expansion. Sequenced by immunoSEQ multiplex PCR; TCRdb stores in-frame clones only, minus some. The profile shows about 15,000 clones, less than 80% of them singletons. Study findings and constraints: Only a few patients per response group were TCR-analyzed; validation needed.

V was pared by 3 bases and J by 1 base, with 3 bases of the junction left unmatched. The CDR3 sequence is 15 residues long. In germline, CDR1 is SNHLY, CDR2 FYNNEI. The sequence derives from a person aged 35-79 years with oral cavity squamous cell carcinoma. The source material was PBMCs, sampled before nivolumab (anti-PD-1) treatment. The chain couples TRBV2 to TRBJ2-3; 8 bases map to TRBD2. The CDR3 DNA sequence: TGTGCCAGCAGTGATAGCGGGACTGGCACAGATACGCAGTATTTT. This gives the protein CASSDSGTGTDTQYF.